This passage covers 10 T cell receptor beta chains from one sample sequenced in a study of T cells in Graves' hyperthyroidism and ophthalmopathy. Amplification of TCR beta CDR3 regions was performed using RNA transcripts as template. A set of HTBI primers served as the primers for a first-round RT-PCR of the TCR CDR3. TCRdb called the multiplex PCR reads again in MiXCR, with one record for every CDR3 protein. The sample consists of some 530,000 distinct CDR3 sequences, roughly 22% of them appearing once. The specimen was blood. The receptors originated from a woman in her 70s with Graves' ophthalmopathy.

The V and J genes are TRBV5-1 and TRBJ2-7; possible D gene TRBD2, 6 bases. Germline CDR1 reads SGHRS; CDR2 reads YFSETQ. Trimming removed 5 bases from V and 3 bases from J, with 18 bases in between. The CDR3 extends over 15 amino acids. The CDR3 region has the DNA TGCGCCAGCAGAATGAATGGCGGGGATTACTACGAGCAGTACTTC. This codes for CASRMNGGDYYEQYF.

This clonotype showed up many times. The J gene is TRBJ1-2, the V gene TRBV28, with TRBD1 as a possible D gene (5 bases). V was pared by 7 bases and J by 8 bases, with 20 bases between. The CDR3 length is 14 residues. Germline CDR1 reads MDHEN; CDR2 reads SYDVKM. This CDR3 is CASTSGYRPNGYTF. CDR3 nucleotide sequence: TGTGCCAGCACCAGTGGTTACAGGCCAAACGGCTACACCTTC.

This chain links TRBV7-2 with TRBJ1-4; possibly TRBD1 for D (5 bases). Trimming took off 4 bases at V and 5 bases at J, with 14 bases between the two ends. The CDR3 is 15 residues long. The germline V gene encodes CDR1 SGHTA and CDR2 FQGNSA. Written as DNA, the CDR3 is TGTGCCAGCAGCTCCCGACAGACGTTAAATGAAAAACTGTTTTTT. Amino acid sequence: CASSSRQTLNEKLFF.

The CDR3 sequence: CAWSPGTGLNQPQHF. CDR3 sequence (DNA): TGTGCCTGGAGTCCCGGGACAGGGCTTAATCAGCCCCAGCATTTT. This chain uses TRBV30 with TRBJ1-5, with 9 bases aligning to TRBD1. Trimming at V came to 2 bases and at J to 4 bases, leaving 6 bases not matched to a gene. CDR3 length: 15 amino acids. Per germline, CDR1 GTSNPN and CDR2 SVGIG (reference sequence). Drawing the rest from reference TRBV30 and TRBJ1-5, the complete variable domain is SQTIHQWPATLVQPVGSPLSLECTVEGTSNPNLYWYRQAAGRGLQLLFYSVGIGQISSEVPQNLSASRPQDRQFILSSKKLLLSDSGFYLCAWSPGTGLNQPQHFGDGTRLSIL.

This clonotype has only a few counts. The rearrangement joins TRBV7-6 to TRBJ2-1; 8 bases agree with TRBD2. Per the germline V gene, CDR1 is SGHVS and CDR2 is FNYEAQ. CDR3 length: 16 residues. The trim removed 1 base at V and 1 base at J, leaving 3 bases unmatched. DNA for the CDR3: TGTGCCAGCAGCTTAGGAGGCGGGAGGTCCTACAATGAGCAGTTCTTC. Its translation: CASSLGGGRSYNEQFF.

This clonotype has just a few counts. The chain couples TRBV28 to TRBJ1-2; 8 bases align to TRBD1. CDR3 length equals 16 residues. CDR1 and CDR2 from the germline V gene are MDHEN and SYDVKM. The V segment lost 4 bases and the J segment 1 base; nucleotides outside the gene matches: 8. The CDR3 bases are TGTGCCAGCAGTTCCCGGACAGGGTTGGGTAACTATGGCTACACCTTC. It is translated as CASSSRTGLGNYGYTF.

This clonotype was counted between two and nine times. The J gene is TRBJ2-4, the V gene TRBV3-1; 7 bases line up with TRBD2. The CDR3 runs to 15 residues. V trimming: 1 base; J trimming: 6 bases; junction bases outside the gene matches: 6. CDR1 and CDR2 from the germline V gene are LGHDT and YNNKEL (reference sequence). This CDR3 reads CASSQGGRVGNIQYF. In nucleotides, the CDR3 is TGTGCCAGCAGCCAAGGGGGGAGGGTAGGAAACATTCAGTACTTC.

This clonotype was seen ten or more times. The gene calls are TRBV12-3 or TRBV12-4 and TRBJ2-1, with 16 bases aligning to TRBD2. This CDR3 comprises 20 residues. The trim removed 7 bases at V and 7 bases at J, leaving 19 bases unmatched. CDR3 region: CASNSKGLAGGWTLGNEQFF. The CDR3 DNA is TGTGCCAGCAACTCCAAGGGACTAGCGGGAGGGTGGACCCTCGGGAATGAGCAGTTCTTC.

V usage is TRBV2 and J usage is TRBJ2-5; 8 nucleotides match TRBD2. Germline assignment: CDR1 SNHLY and CDR2 FYNNEI. The CDR3 totals 14 residues. J gave up 5 bases and V 5 bases, and 7 bases lay outside the gene matches. CDR3 protein: CASSTPGGAETQYF. The CDR3, as DNA: TGTGCCAGCAGTACCCCGGGAGGGGCGGAGACCCAGTACTTC.

V and J are TRBV30 and TRBJ2-1, with D maybe TRBD1 (6 bases). Trimming removed 0 bases at V and 3 bases at J, with 15 bases between. The CDR3 contains 16 residues. The germline V gene encodes CDR1 GTSNPN and CDR2 SVGIG (reference sequence). The CDR3 DNA reads as TGTGCCTGGAGTGTACAGGGCAGCCCCATCTACAATGAGCAGTTCTTC. This gives the protein CAWSVQGSPIYNEQFF.